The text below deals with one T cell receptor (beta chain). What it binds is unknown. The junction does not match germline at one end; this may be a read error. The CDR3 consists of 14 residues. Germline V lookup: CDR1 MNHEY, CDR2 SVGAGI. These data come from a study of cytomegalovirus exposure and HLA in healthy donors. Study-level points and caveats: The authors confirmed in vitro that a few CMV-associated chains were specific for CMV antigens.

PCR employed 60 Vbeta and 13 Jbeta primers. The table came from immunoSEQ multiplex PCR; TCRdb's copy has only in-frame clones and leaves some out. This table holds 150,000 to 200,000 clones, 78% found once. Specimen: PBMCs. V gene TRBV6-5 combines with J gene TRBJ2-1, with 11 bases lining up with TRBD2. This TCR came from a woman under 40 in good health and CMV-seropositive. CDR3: CASGLAGGLGEQLF. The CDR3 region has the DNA TGTGCCAGCGGGTTAGCGGGGGGGCTCGGGGAGCAGCTCTTC.